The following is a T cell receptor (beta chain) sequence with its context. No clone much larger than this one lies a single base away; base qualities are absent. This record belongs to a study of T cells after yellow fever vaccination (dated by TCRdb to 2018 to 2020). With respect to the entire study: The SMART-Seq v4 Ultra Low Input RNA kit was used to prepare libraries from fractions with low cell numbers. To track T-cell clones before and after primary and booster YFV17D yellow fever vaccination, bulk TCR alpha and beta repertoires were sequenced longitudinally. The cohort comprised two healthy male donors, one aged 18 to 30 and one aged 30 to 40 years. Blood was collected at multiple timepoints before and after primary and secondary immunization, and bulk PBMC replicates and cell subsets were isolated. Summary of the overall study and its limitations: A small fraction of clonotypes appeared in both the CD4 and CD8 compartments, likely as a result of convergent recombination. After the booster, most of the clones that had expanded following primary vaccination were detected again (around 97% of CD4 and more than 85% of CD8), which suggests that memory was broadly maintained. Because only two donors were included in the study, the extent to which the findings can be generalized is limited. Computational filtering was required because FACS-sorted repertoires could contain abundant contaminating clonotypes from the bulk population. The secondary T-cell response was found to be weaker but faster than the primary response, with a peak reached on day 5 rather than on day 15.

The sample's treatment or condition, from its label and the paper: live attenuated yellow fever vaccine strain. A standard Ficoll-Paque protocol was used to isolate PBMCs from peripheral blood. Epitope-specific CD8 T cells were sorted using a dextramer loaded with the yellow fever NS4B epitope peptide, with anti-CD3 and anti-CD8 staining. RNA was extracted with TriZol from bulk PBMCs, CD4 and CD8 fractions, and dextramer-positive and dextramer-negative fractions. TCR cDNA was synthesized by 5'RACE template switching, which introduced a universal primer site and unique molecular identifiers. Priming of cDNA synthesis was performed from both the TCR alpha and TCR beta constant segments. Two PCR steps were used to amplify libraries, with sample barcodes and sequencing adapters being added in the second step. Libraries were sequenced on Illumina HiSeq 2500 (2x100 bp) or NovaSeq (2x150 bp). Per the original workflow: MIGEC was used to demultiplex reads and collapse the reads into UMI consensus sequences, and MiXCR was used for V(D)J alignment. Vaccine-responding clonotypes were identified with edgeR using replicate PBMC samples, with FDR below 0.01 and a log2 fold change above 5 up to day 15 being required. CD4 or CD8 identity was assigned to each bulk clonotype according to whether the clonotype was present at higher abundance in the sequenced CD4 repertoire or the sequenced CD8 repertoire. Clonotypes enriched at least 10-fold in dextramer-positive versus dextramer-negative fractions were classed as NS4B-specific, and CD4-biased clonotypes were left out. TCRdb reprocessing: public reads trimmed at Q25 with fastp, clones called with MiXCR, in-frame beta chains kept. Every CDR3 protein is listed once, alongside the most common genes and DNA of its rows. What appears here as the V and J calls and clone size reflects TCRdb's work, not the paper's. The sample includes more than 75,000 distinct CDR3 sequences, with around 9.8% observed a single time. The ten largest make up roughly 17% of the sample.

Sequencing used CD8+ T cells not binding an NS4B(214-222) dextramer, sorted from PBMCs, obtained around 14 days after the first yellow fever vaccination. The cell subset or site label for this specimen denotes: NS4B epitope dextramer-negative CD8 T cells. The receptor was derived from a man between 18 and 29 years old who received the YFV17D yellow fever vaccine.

The CDR3 region has the sequence CASSPHQGFLLLFTEAFF. Read as DNA, the sequence is TGTGCCAGCAGCCCCCACCAGGGTTTCCTCCTCCTATTCACTGAAGCTTTCTTT. Rearrangement joined TRBV7-3 to TRBJ1-1, and perhaps TRBD1 as D gene, on 5 matching bases. Trimming costs V 5 bases and J 4 bases, and their ends lie 26 bases apart. The germline V gene gives CDR1 as SGHTA and CDR2 as FQGTGA. The CDR3 has 18 amino acids, counting the end cysteine and phenylalanine. Solely the CDR3 DNA is kept, with 54 bases framed from the first base.